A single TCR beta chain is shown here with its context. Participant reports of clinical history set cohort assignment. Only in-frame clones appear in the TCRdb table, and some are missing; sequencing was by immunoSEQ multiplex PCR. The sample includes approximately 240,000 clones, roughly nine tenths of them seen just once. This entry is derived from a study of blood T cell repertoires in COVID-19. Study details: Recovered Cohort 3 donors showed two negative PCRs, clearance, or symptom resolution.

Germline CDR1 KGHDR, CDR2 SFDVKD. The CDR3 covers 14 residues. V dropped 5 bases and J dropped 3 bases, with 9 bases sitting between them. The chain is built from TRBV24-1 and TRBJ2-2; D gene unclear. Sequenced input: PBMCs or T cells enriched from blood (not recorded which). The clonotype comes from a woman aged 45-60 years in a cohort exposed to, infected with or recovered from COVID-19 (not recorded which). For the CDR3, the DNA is TGTGCCACCAGTGCACAGACCGACACCGGGGAGCTGTTTTTT. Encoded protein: CATSAQTDTGELFF.